This T cell receptor (beta chain) stems from a study of blood T cell repertoires in COVID-19. The assay was immunoSEQ multiplex PCR, and TCRdb's table has in-frame clones only and misses some. This table holds about 370,000 clones, roughly nine tenths found once. Material: PBMCs or T cells enriched from blood (not recorded which). This sequence was found in a man aged 18 to 29 who had recovered from COVID-19.

The CDR3 here is CASSLRGTGELFF. The CDR3 DNA is TGTGCCAGCAGCTTAAGGGGCACCGGGGAGCTGTTTTTT. This chain links TRBV7-9 with TRBJ2-2, with D possibly being TRBD1 (5 bases). Trimming took 2 bases from V and 4 from J, leaving 5 bases between them. Germline V gene sequence: CDR1 SEHNR, CDR2 FQNEAQ (reference sequence). The CDR3 runs 13 residues.